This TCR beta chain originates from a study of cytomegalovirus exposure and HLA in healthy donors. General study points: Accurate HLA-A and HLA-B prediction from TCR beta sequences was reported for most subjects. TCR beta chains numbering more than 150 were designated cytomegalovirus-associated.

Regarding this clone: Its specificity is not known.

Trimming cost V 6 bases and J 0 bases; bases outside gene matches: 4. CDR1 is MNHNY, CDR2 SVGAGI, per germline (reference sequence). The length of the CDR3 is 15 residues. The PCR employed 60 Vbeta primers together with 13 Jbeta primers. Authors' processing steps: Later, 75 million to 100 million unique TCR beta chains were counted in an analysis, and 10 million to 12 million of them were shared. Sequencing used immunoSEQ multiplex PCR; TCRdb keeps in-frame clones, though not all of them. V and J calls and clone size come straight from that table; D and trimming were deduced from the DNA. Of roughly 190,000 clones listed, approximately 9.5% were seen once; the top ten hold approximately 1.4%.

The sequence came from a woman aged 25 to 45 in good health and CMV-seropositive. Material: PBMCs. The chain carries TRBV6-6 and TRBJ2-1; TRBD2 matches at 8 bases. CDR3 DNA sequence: TGTGCCAGCAGCTATAGCGGGAACTCCTACAATGAGCAGTTCTTC. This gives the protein CASSYSGNSYNEQFF.